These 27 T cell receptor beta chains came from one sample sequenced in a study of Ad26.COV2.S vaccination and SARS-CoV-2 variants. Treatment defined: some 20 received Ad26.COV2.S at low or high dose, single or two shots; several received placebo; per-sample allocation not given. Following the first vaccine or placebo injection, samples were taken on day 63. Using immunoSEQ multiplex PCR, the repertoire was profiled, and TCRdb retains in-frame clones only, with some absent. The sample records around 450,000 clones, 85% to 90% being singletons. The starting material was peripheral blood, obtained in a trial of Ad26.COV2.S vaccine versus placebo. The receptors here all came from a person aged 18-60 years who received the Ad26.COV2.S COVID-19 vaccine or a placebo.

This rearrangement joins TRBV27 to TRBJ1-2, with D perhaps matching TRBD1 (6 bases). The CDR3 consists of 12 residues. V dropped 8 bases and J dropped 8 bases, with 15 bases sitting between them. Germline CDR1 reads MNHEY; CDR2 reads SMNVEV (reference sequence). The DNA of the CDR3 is TGTGCCAGCTCAACAGGGTTTGCGGGCTACACCTTC. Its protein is CASSTGFAGYTF.

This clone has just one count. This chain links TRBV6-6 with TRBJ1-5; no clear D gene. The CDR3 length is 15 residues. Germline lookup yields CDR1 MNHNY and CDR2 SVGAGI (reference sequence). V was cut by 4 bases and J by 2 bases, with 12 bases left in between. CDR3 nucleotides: TGTGCCAGCAGTTTGGGGTTGGAAGGCAATCAGCCCCAGCATTTT. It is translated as CASSLGLEGNQPQHF.

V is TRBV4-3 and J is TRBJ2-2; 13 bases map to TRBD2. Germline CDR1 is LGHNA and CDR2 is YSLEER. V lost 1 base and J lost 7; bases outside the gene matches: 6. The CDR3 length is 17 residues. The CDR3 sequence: CASSQGGLAGVLGELFF. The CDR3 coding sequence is TGCGCCAGCAGCCAAGGTGGACTAGCGGGAGTACTCGGGGAGCTGTTTTTT.

The CDR3 reads CASSMIGAQQFF. The CDR3 DNA reads TGTGCCAGTAGTATGATTGGTGCCCAGCAGTTCTTC. The rearrangement uses TRBV19 and TRBJ2-1; D is unresolved. V gave up 3 bases and J gave up 11 bases, with 11 bases separating them. CDR1 LNHDA and CDR2 SQIVND come from the germline V gene (reference sequence). CDR3 length: 12 residues.

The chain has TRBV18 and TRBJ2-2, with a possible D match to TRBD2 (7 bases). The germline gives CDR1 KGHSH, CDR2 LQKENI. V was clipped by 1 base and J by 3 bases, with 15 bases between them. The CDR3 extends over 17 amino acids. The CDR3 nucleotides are TGTGCCAGCTCACCACGGCGGGGGCGAACCTACACCGGGGAGCTGTTTTTT. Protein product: CASSPRRGRTYTGELFF.

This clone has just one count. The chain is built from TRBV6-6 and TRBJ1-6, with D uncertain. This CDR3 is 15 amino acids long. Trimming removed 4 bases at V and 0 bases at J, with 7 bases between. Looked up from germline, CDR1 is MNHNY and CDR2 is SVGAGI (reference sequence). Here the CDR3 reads CASSSKSSYNSPLHF. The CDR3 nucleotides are TGTGCCAGCAGTTCCAAAAGCTCCTATAATTCACCCCTCCACTTT.

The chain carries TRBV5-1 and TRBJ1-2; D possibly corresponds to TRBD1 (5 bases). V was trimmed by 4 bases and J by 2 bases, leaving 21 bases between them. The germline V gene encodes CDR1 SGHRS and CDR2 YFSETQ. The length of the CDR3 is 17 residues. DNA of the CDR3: TGCGCCAGCAGCGTTCACCTTATGGACTCAGGGAACTATGGCTACACCTTC. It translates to CASSVHLMDSGNYGYTF.

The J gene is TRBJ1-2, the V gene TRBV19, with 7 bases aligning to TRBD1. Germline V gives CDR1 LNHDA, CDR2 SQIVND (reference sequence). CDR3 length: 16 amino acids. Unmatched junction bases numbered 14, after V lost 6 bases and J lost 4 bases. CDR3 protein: CASSPPGTAKGYGYTF. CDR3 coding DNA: TGTGCCAGTAGCCCACCGGGGACAGCAAAGGGCTATGGCTACACCTTC.

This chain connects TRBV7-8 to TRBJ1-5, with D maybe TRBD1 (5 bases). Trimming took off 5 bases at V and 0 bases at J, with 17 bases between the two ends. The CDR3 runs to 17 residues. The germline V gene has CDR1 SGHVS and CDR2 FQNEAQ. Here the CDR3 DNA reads TGTGCCAGCAGCCCTAATGGACACCTGGGTAGCAATCAGCCCCAGCATTTT. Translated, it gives CASSPNGHLGSNQPQHF.

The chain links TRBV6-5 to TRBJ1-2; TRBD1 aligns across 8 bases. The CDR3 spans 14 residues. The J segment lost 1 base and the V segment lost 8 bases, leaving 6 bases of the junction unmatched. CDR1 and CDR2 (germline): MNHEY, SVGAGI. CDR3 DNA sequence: TGTGCCAGCCTCAGGGGGCCTGATAACTATGGCTACACCTTC. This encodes CASLRGPDNYGYTF.

CDR3 DNA sequence: TGTGCCTGGAGTTCAGGGCCCTCCTATGGCTACACCTTC. Its translation is CAWSSGPSYGYTF. This chain links TRBV30 with TRBJ1-2, with D possibly TRBD1 on 5 matching bases. Trimming took 2 bases from V and 4 from J, leaving 11 bases between them. Germline CDR1 and CDR2: GTSNPN and SVGIG (reference sequence). The CDR3 length is 13 residues.

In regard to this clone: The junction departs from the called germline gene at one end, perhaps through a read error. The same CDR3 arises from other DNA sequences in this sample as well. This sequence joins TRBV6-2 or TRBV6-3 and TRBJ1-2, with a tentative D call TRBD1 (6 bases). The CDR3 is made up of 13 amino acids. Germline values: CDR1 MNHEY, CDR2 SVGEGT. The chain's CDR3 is CASSLDRYYGYTF. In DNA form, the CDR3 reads TGTGCTAGCAGCCTCGACAGGTACTATGGCTACACCTTC.

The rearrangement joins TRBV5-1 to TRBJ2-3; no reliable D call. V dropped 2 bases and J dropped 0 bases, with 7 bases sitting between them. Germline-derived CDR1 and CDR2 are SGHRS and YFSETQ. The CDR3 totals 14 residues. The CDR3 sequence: CASSFRDSTDTQYF. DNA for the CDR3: TGCGCCAGCAGCTTTAGGGATAGCACAGATACGCAGTATTTT.

CDR3 DNA sequence: TGCGCCAGCAGCCAGGACGGTTACTCCACAGATACGCAGTATTTT. Its protein product is CASSQDGYSTDTQYF. This rearrangement joins TRBV5-1 to TRBJ2-3; D ambiguous. V was pared by 4 bases and J by 2 bases, with 14 bases between. The V gene's germline CDR1 is SGHRS and CDR2 YFSETQ. The CDR3 contains 15 residues.

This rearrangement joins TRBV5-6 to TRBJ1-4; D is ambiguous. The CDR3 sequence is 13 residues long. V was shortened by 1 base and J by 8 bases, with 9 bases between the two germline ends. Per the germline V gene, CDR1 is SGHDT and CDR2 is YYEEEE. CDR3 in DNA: TGTGCCAGCAGCTTGAACCCCCGCGAAAAACTGTTTTTT. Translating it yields CASSLNPREKLFF.

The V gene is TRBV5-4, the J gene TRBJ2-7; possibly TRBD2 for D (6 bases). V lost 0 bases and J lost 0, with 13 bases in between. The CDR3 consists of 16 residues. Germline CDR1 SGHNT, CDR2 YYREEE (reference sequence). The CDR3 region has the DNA TGTGCCAGCAGCTTGGTTTCGGGGGACCTCTCCTACGAGCAGTACTTC. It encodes CASSLVSGDLSYEQYF.

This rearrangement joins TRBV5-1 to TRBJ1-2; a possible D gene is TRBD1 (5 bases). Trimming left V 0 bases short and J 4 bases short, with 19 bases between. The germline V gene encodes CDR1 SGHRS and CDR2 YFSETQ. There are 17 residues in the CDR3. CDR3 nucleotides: TGCGCCAGCAGCTTGGGGATAACAGGTTCCCCTTTCTATGGCTACACCTTC. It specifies CASSLGITGSPFYGYTF. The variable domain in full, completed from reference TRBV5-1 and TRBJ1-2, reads KAGVTQTPRYLIKTRGQQVTLSCSPISGHRSVSWYQQTPGQGLQFLFEYFSETQRNKGNFPGRFSGRQFSNSRSEMNVSTLELGDSALYLCASSLGITGSPFYGYTFGSGTRLTVV.

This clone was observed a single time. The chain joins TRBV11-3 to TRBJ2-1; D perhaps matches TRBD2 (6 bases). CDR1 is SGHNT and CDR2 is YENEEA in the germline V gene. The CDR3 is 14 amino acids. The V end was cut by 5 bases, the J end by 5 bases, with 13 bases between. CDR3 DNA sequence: TGTGCCAGCAGCCACGGGTGGGGGGACAATGAGCAGTTCTTC. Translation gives CASSHGWGDNEQFF.

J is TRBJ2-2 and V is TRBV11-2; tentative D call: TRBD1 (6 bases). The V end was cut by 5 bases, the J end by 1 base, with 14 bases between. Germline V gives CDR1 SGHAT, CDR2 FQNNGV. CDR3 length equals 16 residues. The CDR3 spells CASSPVVGQNTGELFF. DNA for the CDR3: TGTGCCAGCAGCCCCGTCGTGGGACAGAACACCGGGGAGCTGTTTTTT.

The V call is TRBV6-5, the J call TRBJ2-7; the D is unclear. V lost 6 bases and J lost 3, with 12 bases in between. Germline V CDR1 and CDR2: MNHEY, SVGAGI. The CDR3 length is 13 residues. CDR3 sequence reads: CASSPRAGYEQYV. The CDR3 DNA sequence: TGTGCCAGCAGCCCAAGGGCCGGCTACGAGCAGTACGTC.

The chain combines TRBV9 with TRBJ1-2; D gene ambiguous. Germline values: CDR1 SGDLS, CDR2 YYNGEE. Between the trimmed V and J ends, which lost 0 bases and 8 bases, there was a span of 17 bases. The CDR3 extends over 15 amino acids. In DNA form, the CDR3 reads TGTGCCAGCAGCGTAGAGGGCCACACCATCTCGGGCTACACCTTC. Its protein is CASSVEGHTISGYTF.

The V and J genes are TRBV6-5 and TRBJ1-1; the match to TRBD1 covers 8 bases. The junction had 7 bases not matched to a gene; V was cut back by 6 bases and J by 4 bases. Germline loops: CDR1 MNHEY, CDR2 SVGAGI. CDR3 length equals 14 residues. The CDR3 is CASSSITGGTEAFF. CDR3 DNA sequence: TGTGCCAGCAGCTCTATCACAGGGGGCACTGAAGCTTTCTTT.

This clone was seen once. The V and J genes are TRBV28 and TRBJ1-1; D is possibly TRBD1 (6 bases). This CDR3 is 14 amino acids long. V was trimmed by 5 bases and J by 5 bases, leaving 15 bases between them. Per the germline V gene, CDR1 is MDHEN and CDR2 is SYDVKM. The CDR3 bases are TGTGCCAGCAGTCCTGGGACAAGGAGGACTGAAGCTTTCTTT. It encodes CASSPGTRRTEAFF.

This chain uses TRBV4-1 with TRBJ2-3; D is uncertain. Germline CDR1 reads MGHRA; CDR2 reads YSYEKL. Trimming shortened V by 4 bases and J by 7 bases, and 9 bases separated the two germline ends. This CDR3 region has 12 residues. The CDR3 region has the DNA TGCGCCAGCAGCCCGACATCGAATACGCAGTATTTT. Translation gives CASSPTSNTQYF.

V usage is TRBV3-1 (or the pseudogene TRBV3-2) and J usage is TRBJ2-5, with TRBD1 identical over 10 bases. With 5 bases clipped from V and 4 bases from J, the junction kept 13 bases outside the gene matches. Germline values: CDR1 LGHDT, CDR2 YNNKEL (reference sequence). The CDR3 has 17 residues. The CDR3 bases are TGTGCCAGCAGCGTCAATCGCGGACAGGGGGTTTCAGAGACCCAGTACTTC. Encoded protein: CASSVNRGQGVSETQYF.

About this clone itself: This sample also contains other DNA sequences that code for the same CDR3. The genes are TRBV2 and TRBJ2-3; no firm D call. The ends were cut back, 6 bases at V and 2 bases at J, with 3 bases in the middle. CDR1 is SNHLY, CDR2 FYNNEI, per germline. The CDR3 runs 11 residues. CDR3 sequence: CASSDTDTQYF. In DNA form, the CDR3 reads TGTGCCAGCAGCGACACAGATACGCAGTATTTT.

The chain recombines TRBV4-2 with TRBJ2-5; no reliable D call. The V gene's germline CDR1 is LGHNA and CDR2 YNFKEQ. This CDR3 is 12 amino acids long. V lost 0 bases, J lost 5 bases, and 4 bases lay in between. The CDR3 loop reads CASSQDDETQYF. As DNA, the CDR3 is TGTGCCAGCAGCCAAGACGACGAGACCCAGTACTTC.